One sample yielded the 12 T cell receptor beta chains listed below, sequenced in a study of blood T cell repertoires in COVID-19. Clones were read by immunoSEQ multiplex PCR, and TCRdb kept only the in-frame ones, dropping some. This sample has around 88,000 clones, with 81% found just once. Specimen: peripheral blood. The source is a man in his fifties or sixties with acute or convalescent COVID-19.

The V call is TRBV10-3, the J call TRBJ1-2; TRBD1 agrees at 12 bases. Germline assignment: CDR1 ENHRY and CDR2 SYGVKD. The V and J ends lost 10 bases and 5 bases, in that order; junction bases with no gene match: 11. This CDR3 is 15 amino acids long. This CDR3 reads CATWDRGRGSYGYTF. CDR3 coding DNA: TGTGCCACGTGGGACAGGGGGCGCGGTTCTTATGGCTACACCTTC.

The chain joins TRBV18 to TRBJ2-5; 9 bases map to TRBD1. V lost 3 bases, J lost 4 bases, and 12 bases stayed unmatched. CDR3 length: 17 residues. Germline CDR1 is KGHSH and CDR2 is LQKENI. The CDR3 is CASSPGSYRGLGETQYF. The CDR3 nucleotides are TGTGCCAGCTCACCCGGATCTTACAGGGGGCTAGGAGAGACCCAGTACTTC.

This rearrangement joins TRBV6-5 to TRBJ1-5; tentative D call: TRBD1 (6 bases). CDR3 length: 13 amino acids. Germline assignment: CDR1 MNHEY and CDR2 SVGAGI. Trimming cost V 6 bases and J 4 bases, with 10 bases left between them. CDR3 in amino acids: CASSLTGNQPQHF. The DNA for the CDR3 is TGTGCCAGCAGCCTAACAGGGAATCAGCCCCAGCATTTT.

There are a few counts of this clone. The genes are TRBV19 and TRBJ2-2; no reliable D call. The V gene lost 3 bases and the J gene lost 5 bases, with 10 bases spanning the gap. There are 14 residues in the CDR3. The germline gives CDR1 LNHDA, CDR2 SQIVND (reference sequence). CDR3: CASSIVRETGELFF. CDR3 in DNA: TGTGCCAGTAGTATTGTCCGAGAGACCGGGGAGCTGTTTTTT. The full variable domain, its missing parts supplied by reference TRBV19 and TRBJ2-2, is DGGITQSPKYLFRKEGQNVTLSCEQNLNHDAMYWYRQDPGQGLRLIYYSQIVNDFQKGDIAEGYSVSREKKESFPLTVTSAQKNPTAFYLCASSIVRETGELFFGEGSRLTVL.

The rearrangement joins TRBV5-8 to TRBJ2-1; no clear D. Trimming removed 0 bases from V and 3 bases from J, with 10 bases in between. Germline V gene lookup returns CDR1 SGHTS and CDR2 YDEGEE. This CDR3 comprises 15 residues. The CDR3 region has the DNA TGTGCCAGCAGCTTGGGTTTGGGCTTCTACAATGAGCAGTTCTTC. Its translation is CASSLGLGFYNEQFF. Full variable domain (remainder filled in from reference TRBV5-8 and TRBJ2-1): EAGVTQSPTHLIKTRGQQATLRCSPISGHTSVYWYQQALGLGLQFLLWYDEGEERNRGNFPPRFSGRQFPNYSSELNVNALELEDSALYLCASSLGLGFYNEQFFGPGTRLTVL.

This clone was counted a few times. The chain recombines TRBV27 with TRBJ1-1; unclear D gene. The CDR3 runs to 16 residues. Germline V gives CDR1 MNHEY, CDR2 SMNVEV (reference sequence). V lost 6 bases and J 1 base, leaving 18 bases between the germline ends. The CDR3 coding sequence is TGTGCCAGCAGCATTCGGGTCTTACCTCCGAACACTGAAGCTTTCTTT. Its protein is CASSIRVLPPNTEAFF.

The chain employs TRBV19 and TRBJ2-1; tentative D call: TRBD2 (6 bases). The CDR3 is 14 amino acids. Trimming removed 5 bases from V and 0 bases from J, with 8 bases in between. CDR1 LNHDA and CDR2 SQIVND come from the germline V gene (reference sequence). For the CDR3, the DNA is TGTGCCAGTAGTCCGGGGGTCTCCTACAATGAGCAGTTCTTC. Translation: CASSPGVSYNEQFF.

The genes are TRBV6-2 or TRBV6-3 and TRBJ2-2; D gene unclear. Trimming stripped 2 bases from V and 2 bases from J, with 12 bases between. The CDR3 has 16 residues. Germline V gives CDR1 MNHEY, CDR2 SVGEGT. CDR3 DNA sequence: TGTGCCAGCAGTTACGCTCAGATCCTCAACACCGGGGAGCTGTTTTTT. This codes for CASSYAQILNTGELFF.

This clone showed up just a few times. The chain has TRBV28 and TRBJ1-5; TRBD1 aligns across 7 bases. This CDR3 is built from 16 residues. The junction had 10 bases not matched to a gene; V was cut back by 2 bases and J by 6 bases. Germline V lookup: CDR1 MDHEN, CDR2 SYDVKM. DNA for the CDR3: TGTGCCAGCAGTTTAGCACCCCAAAACAGGGGTCAGCCCCAGCATTTT. This sequence encodes CASSLAPQNRGQPQHF.

The gene calls are TRBV18 and TRBJ2-1; 12 positions agree with TRBD1. The V gene end was trimmed by 3 bases and the J gene end by 9 bases; junction bases not matched to a gene: 6. Germline V CDR1 and CDR2: KGHSH, LQKENI. CDR3 length: 15 amino acids. CDR3 nucleotides: TGTGCCAGCTCACCCACGGGACAGGGGGCAGGTGAGCAGTTCTTC. This sequence encodes CASSPTGQGAGEQFF.

This clone was observed a single time. DNA for the CDR3: TGTGCCACCAAAGACCAGGGGTCTGGAAACACCATATATTTT. Translating it yields CATKDQGSGNTIYF. J is TRBJ1-3 and V is TRBV15; a possible D gene is TRBD1 (6 bases). This CDR3 has 14 amino acids. V dropped 7 bases and J dropped 1 base, with 11 bases sitting between them. CDR1 LNHNV and CDR2 YYDKDF come from the germline V gene (reference sequence).

The chain has TRBV2 and TRBJ1-1, with D unclear. Deletions cut 5 bases from V and 1 base from J, with 8 bases between. The CDR3 contains 13 residues. From germline, CDR1 is SNHLY and CDR2 FYNNEI. DNA for the CDR3: TGTGCCAGCAGTCCTGTTCGGAACACTGAAGCTTTCTTT. Translation: CASSPVRNTEAFF.